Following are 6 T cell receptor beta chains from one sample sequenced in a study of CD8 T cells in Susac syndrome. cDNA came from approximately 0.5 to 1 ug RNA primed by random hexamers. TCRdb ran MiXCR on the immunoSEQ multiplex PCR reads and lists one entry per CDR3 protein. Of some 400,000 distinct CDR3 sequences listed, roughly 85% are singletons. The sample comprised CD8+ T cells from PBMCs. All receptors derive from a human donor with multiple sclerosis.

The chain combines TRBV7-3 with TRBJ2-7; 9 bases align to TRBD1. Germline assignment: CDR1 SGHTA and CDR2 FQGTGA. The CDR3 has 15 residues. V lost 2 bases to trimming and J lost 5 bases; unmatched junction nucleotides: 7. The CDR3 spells CASSLAGQGPHEQYF. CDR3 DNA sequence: TGTGCCAGCAGCTTAGCGGGACAGGGTCCCCACGAGCAGTACTTC.

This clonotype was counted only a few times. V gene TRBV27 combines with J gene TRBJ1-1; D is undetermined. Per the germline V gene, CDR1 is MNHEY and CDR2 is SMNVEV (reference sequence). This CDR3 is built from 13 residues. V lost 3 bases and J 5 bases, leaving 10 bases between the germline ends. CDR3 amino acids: CASSLAGKTEAFF. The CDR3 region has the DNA TGTGCCAGCAGTTTGGCAGGAAAGACTGAAGCTTTCTTT.

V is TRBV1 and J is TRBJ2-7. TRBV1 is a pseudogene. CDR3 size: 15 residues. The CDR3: CTSSQDEEQSYEQYF. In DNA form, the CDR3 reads TGCACCAGCAGCCAAGATGAGGAACAGTCCTACGAGCAGTACTTC.

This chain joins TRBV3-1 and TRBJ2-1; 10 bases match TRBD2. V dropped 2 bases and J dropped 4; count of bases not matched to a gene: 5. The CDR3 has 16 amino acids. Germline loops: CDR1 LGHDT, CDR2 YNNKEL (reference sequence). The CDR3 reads CASSQKAGGPYNEQFF. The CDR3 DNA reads TGTGCCAGCAGCCAAAAAGCGGGGGGGCCTTACAATGAGCAGTTCTTC.

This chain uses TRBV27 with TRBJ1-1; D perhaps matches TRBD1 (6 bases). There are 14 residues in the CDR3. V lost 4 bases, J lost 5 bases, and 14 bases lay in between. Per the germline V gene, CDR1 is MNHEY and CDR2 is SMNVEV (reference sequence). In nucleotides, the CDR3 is TGTGCCAGCAGTTACGGGGGCTCGTGGACTGAAGCTTTCTTT. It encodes CASSYGGSWTEAFF.

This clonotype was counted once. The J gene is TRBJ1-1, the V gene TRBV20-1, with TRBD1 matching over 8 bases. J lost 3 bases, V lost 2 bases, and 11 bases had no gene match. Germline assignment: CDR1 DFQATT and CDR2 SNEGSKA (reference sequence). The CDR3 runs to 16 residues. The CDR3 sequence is CSARKGRGPRDTEAFF. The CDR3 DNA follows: TGCAGTGCTAGAAAGGGCAGGGGGCCACGGGACACTGAAGCTTTCTTT.